One sample yielded the 18 T cell receptor beta chains listed below, sequenced in a study of OX40 agonist ivuxolimab in advanced cancers. The library came from the immunoSEQ multiplex PCR assay. This is the immuneACCESS table as TCRdb keeps it, with only in-frame sequences that have V and J called. A part of the clones is gone; compared with another copy, unresolved V genes explain less than half, and the rest is unexplained. The sample yields about 18,000 clones; 60% to 80% were counted once. Roughly 20% of the sample rests with the top ten. The sample here was CD4+ or CD8+ T cells sorted from blood, taken in a trial of the OX40 agonist ivuxolimab. These TCRs come from an adult with an advanced solid tumor such as melanoma, head and neck, liver or kidney cancer.

The chain recombines TRBV11-2 with TRBJ1-2, with unresolved D. Trimming left V 1 base short and J 8 bases short, with 11 bases between. The germline V gene has CDR1 SGHAT and CDR2 FQNNGV. The CDR3 is 13 residues long. Here the CDR3 reads CASSLGGERGYTF. CDR3 nucleotides: TGTGCCAGCAGCTTAGGCGGGGAGAGGGGCTACACCTTC.

This chain joins TRBV28 and TRBJ2-2, with TRBD2 identical over 12 bases. This CDR3 comprises 16 residues. Germline V gene lookup returns CDR1 MDHEN and CDR2 SYDVKM. With V trimmed by 6 bases and J by 7 bases, 9 bases remained unmatched. CDR3 nucleotides: TGTGCCAGCAGCCTCGGACTAGCGGGGTTTGGCGGGGAGCTGTTTTTT. It is translated as CASSLGLAGFGGELFF.

This clone was observed once. V gene TRBV7-6 combines with J gene TRBJ2-7, with D unresolved. The CDR3 loop spans 12 amino acids. Trimming pared 2 bases from V and 5 bases from J, leaving 7 bases between. Germline V gene sequence: CDR1 SGHVS, CDR2 FNYEAQ. The DNA of the CDR3 is TGTGCCAGCAGCTTATTTTCCCACGAGCAGTACTTC. It specifies CASSLFSHEQYF.

The V gene is TRBV13, the J gene TRBJ2-1, with D perhaps TRBD2 (5 bases). Germline V gene lookup returns CDR1 PRHDT and CDR2 FYEKMQ (reference sequence). The CDR3 totals 13 residues. Deletions cut 5 bases from V and 9 bases from J, with 14 bases between. CDR3 sequence reads: CASSPYTAGEQFF. DNA of the CDR3: TGTGCCAGCAGCCCCTATACGGCGGGTGAGCAGTTCTTC.

This clone was counted between two and nine times. This chain joins TRBV6-6 and TRBJ2-1; D gene ambiguous. CDR3 length equals 12 residues. Per the germline V gene, CDR1 is MNHNY and CDR2 is SVGAGI (reference sequence). Trimming cost V 5 bases and J 8 bases, with 10 bases left between them. The CDR3 sequence is CASSNSVDEQFF. CDR3 coding DNA: TGTGCCAGCAGTAATTCGGTCGATGAGCAGTTCTTC.

V and J are TRBV9 and TRBJ1-6, with D uncertain. There are 15 residues in the CDR3. The germline CDR1 and CDR2 sequences are SGDLS and YYNGEE. Trimming shortened V by 2 bases and J by 7 bases, and 13 bases separated the two germline ends. Written as DNA, the CDR3 is TGTGCCAGCAGCGTTTCCGGCGCGCGGAATTCACCCCTCCACTTT. Protein product: CASSVSGARNSPLHF.

This clone was detected once. The genes are TRBV13 and TRBJ2-1; D is uncertain. This CDR3 has 12 residues. Per germline, CDR1 PRHDT and CDR2 FYEKMQ (reference sequence). V was clipped by 3 bases and J by 9 bases, with 9 bases between them. The CDR3 DNA is TGTGCCAGCAGCTTTCAGGATCTTGAGCAGTTCTTC. This gives the protein CASSFQDLEQFF. The whole variable domain, remainder taken from reference TRBV13 and TRBJ2-1, is AAGVIQSPRHLIKEKRETATLKCYPIPRHDTVYWYQQGPGQDPQFLISFYEKMQSDKGSIPDRFSAQQFSDYHSELNMSSLELGDSALYFCASSFQDLEQFFGPGTRLTVL.

This sequence joins TRBV2 and TRBJ2-5, with 7 positions matching TRBD2. V lost 7 bases, J lost 2 bases, and 4 bases stayed unmatched. Germline V CDR1 and CDR2: SNHLY, FYNNEI. This CDR3 has 13 residues. CDR3 DNA sequence: TGTGCCAGCAAACGGGGGGAACAAGAGACCCAGTACTTC. Translation: CASKRGEQETQYF.

This clone turned up a few times. The chain is built from TRBV6-6 and TRBJ1-6, with TRBD1 matching over 11 bases. The trim removed 6 bases at V and 4 bases at J, leaving 5 bases unmatched. Germline V gives CDR1 MNHNY, CDR2 SVGAGI (reference sequence). The CDR3 loop spans 16 amino acids. In nucleotides, the CDR3 is TGTGCCAGCAGCGACGGGACAGGGGGATATAATTCACCCCTCCACTTT. Translating it yields CASSDGTGGYNSPLHF.

This clone was picked up one time. The CDR3 DNA follows: TGTGCCAGCAGGGGGGCCCAGCGGGAGGAATTCTTC. Translation: CASRGAQREEFF. The chain joins TRBV28 to TRBJ2-1, with 9 bases fitting TRBD2. The junction had 10 bases not matched to a gene; V was cut back by 6 bases and J by 16 bases. The germline V gene encodes CDR1 MDHEN and CDR2 SYDVKM. The CDR3 length is 12 residues.

This chain connects TRBV28 to TRBJ2-7; 7 bases line up with TRBD2. With V trimmed by 9 bases and J by 0 bases, 5 bases remained unmatched. This CDR3 is 13 amino acids long. Germline lookup yields CDR1 MDHEN and CDR2 SYDVKM. The CDR3 sequence: CASIGLDSYEQYF. The CDR3 coding sequence is TGTGCCAGTATAGGACTAGACTCCTACGAGCAGTACTTC.

J is TRBJ2-5 and V is TRBV2, with D tentatively TRBD1 (6 bases). Gene TRBJ2-7 matches the end of the DNA better, so the J call may be wrong. The CDR3 loop spans 14 amino acids. Germline values: CDR1 SNHLY, CDR2 FYNNEI. The CDR3 DNA is TGTGCCAGCAGTGATCCGGACAGCTACTACGAGCAGTACTTC. Amino acid sequence: CASSDPDSYYEQYF.

This clone was observed a single time. The rearrangement links TRBV9 to TRBJ2-7, with 8 nucleotides matching TRBD2. The J segment lost 0 bases and the V segment lost 4 bases, leaving 3 bases of the junction unmatched. Germline lookup yields CDR1 SGDLS and CDR2 YYNGEE. This CDR3 contains 14 residues. The CDR3 DNA reads as TGTGCCAGCAGCCGAGCGGGAGCCTCCTACGAGCAGTACTTC. It translates to CASSRAGASYEQYF.

The gene calls are TRBV15 and TRBJ1-2; 9 bases agree with TRBD1. The CDR3 is 12 residues long. With V trimmed by 6 bases and J by 8 bases, 4 bases remained unmatched. The germline gives CDR1 LNHNV, CDR2 YYDKDF (reference sequence). CDR3 in amino acids: CATRDDRGGYTF. CDR3 nucleotide sequence: TGTGCCACCAGGGATGACAGGGGGGGCTACACCTTC.

The CDR3, as DNA: TGTGCCAGCAGCTTGCTAGCGGGAGGCTACGAGCAGTACTTC. Translation: CASSLLAGGYEQYF. The gene calls are TRBV7-2 and TRBJ2-7, with 11 bases matching TRBD2. Trimming removed 3 bases from V and 3 bases from J; junction bases left unmatched: 1. This CDR3 region has 14 residues. The V gene's germline CDR1 is SGHTA and CDR2 FQGNSA.

V usage is TRBV28 and J usage is TRBJ1-5; the D gene is possibly TRBD1 (5 bases). The CDR3 loop spans 14 amino acids. V was shortened by 6 bases and J by 4 bases, with 13 bases between the two germline ends. Germline V gives CDR1 MDHEN, CDR2 SYDVKM. The CDR3 DNA reads as TGTGCCAGCAGCCTCATGGGGCTTAATCAGCCCCAGCATTTT. Translation gives CASSLMGLNQPQHF. The whole variable domain, filled in from reference TRBV28 and TRBJ1-5, reads DVKVTQSSRYLVKRTGEKVFLECVQDMDHENMFWYRQDPGLGLRLIYFSYDVKMKEKGDIPEGYSVSREKKERFSLILESASTNQTSMYLCASSLMGLNQPQHFGDGTRLSIL.

The chain links TRBV10-3 to TRBJ2-7, with TRBD2 as a possible D gene (6 bases). CDR1 ENHRY and CDR2 SYGVKD come from the germline V gene. Trimming shortened V by 6 bases and J by 2 bases, and 14 bases separated the two germline ends. The CDR3 sequence is 14 residues long. The CDR3 coding sequence is TGTGCCATCAGGGGACGAGGGGAGGCCTACGAGCAGTACTTC. Residues: CAIRGRGEAYEQYF.

This clone has a handful of counts. The genes are TRBV28 and TRBJ1-4; 7 positions match TRBD1. The CDR3 loop spans 12 amino acids. Per germline, CDR1 MDHEN and CDR2 SYDVKM. Germline trimming cut 5 bases from V and 14 bases from J; bases unmatched to any gene: 8. DNA of the CDR3: TGTGCCAGCAGTGTCGACAGGGCTAGTCTGTTTTTT. This encodes CASSVDRASLFF.